These 25 T cell receptor beta chains share one sample of origin, sequenced in a study of blood T cell repertoires in COVID-19. Assay used: immunoSEQ multiplex PCR; TCRdb lists only in-frame clones, some missing. The repertoire holds about 160,000 clones, with about 80% as singletons. The sequenced sample was peripheral blood. The receptor source for this set is a man between 65 and 79 years old who had recovered from COVID-19.

The V and J genes are TRBV10-3 and TRBJ2-1; 8 bases match TRBD2. The CDR3 consists of 20 residues. In germline, CDR1 is ENHRY, CDR2 SYGVKD. Trimming took 0 bases from V and 8 from J; bases not matched to a gene: 21. The CDR3 nucleotides read TGTGCCATCAGTGAGTCTTGGGTCAAAACCGGGACTAGTGCTTACGATGAGCAGTTCTTC. The encoded protein is CAISESWVKTGTSAYDEQFF.

The chain has TRBV5-4 and TRBJ2-6, with D perhaps TRBD2 (5 bases). From germline, CDR1 is SGHNT and CDR2 YYREEE (reference sequence). Trimming took off 0 bases at V and 4 bases at J, with 8 bases between the two ends. This CDR3 is 15 amino acids long. DNA of the CDR3: TGTGCCAGCAGCTTGGCGGGGTCGGGGGCCAACGTCCTGACTTTC. Translating gives CASSLAGSGANVLTF.

The rearrangement joins TRBV18 to TRBJ2-5; 8 nucleotides match TRBD1. The CDR3 has 15 residues. Germline values: CDR1 KGHSH, CDR2 LQKENI. Germline trimming cut 3 bases from V and 7 bases from J; bases unmatched to any gene: 10. This CDR3 reads CASSPPWDRTTTQYF. CDR3 sequence (DNA): TGTGCCAGCTCACCCCCGTGGGACAGGACAACGACCCAGTACTTC.

The rearrangement links TRBV11-1 to TRBJ2-7; 8 nucleotides match TRBD2. CDR1 is SGHAT and CDR2 is FQDESV in the germline V gene (reference sequence). CDR3 size: 13 residues. Trimming at V came to 6 bases and at J to 7 bases, leaving 8 bases not matched to a gene. CDR3 in DNA: TGTGCCAGCAGACAACAGGCGGGAGGAGAGCAGTACTTC. Translation gives CASRQQAGGEQYF.

The chain joins TRBV4-3 to TRBJ2-7, with D perhaps matching TRBD1 (6 bases). The CDR3 is 15 amino acids. The germline CDR1 and CDR2 sequences are LGHNA and YSLEER. Trimming shortened V by 0 bases and J by 5 bases, and 14 bases separated the two germline ends. CDR3 DNA: TGCGCCAGCAGCCAAGAAATGGGCAGGGGCCACGAGCAGTACTTC. It encodes CASSQEMGRGHEQYF.

V gene TRBV6-1 combines with J gene TRBJ1-4, with 7 bases identical to TRBD1. CDR3 length: 15 amino acids. Trimming removed 3 bases from V and 3 bases from J; junction bases left unmatched: 4. Germline CDR1 reads MNHNS; CDR2 reads SASEGT. The CDR3 region is CASSDPGGSNEKLFF. The CDR3 nucleotides are TGTGCCAGCAGTGACCCAGGGGGATCTAATGAAAAACTGTTTTTT.

The rearrangement links TRBV25-1 to TRBJ1-3; 8 nucleotides agree with TRBD1. Per the germline V gene, CDR1 is MGHDK and CDR2 is SYGVNS. The CDR3 is 14 residues long. The V segment lost 6 bases and the J segment 3 bases; nucleotides outside the gene matches: 4. The CDR3 DNA is TGTGCCAGCAGGACAGACAGGGGTGGAAACACCATATATTTT. This encodes CASRTDRGGNTIYF.

The rearrangement links TRBV9 to TRBJ2-1, with unresolved D. CDR1 and CDR2 from the germline V gene are SGDLS and YYNGEE. The V gene lost 3 bases and the J gene lost 1 base, with 11 bases spanning the gap. The CDR3 is made up of 15 amino acids. Written as DNA, the CDR3 is TGTGCCAGCAGCGGTAGTGTACAGTCCTACAATGAGCAGTTCTTC. Protein product: CASSGSVQSYNEQFF.

This chain links TRBV6-2 or TRBV6-3 with TRBJ2-7; tentatively, D is TRBD2 (6 bases). Per germline, CDR1 MNHEY and CDR2 SVGEGT. The CDR3 has 14 residues. V lost 5 bases and J 1 base, leaving 12 bases between the germline ends. The CDR3 region has the DNA TGTGCCAGCAGTCGTGGAGGGAGTTCCTACGAGCAGTACTTC. Translated, it gives CASSRGGSSYEQYF.

The chain carries TRBV18 and TRBJ1-2; D uncertain. V lost 5 bases and J 4 bases, leaving 11 bases between the germline ends. This CDR3 is 13 amino acids long. The germline gives CDR1 KGHSH, CDR2 LQKENI. CDR3 sequence: CASSSGGGYGYTF. CDR3 nucleotide sequence: TGTGCCAGCTCATCGGGAGGTGGCTATGGCTACACCTTC.

V usage is TRBV19 and J usage is TRBJ2-7; the D gene is possibly TRBD1 (5 bases). Germline CDR1 reads LNHDA; CDR2 reads SQIVND (reference sequence). Between the trimmed V and J ends, which lost 6 bases and 3 bases, there was a span of 15 bases. The CDR3 covers 14 residues. The CDR3 coding sequence is TGTGCCAGTAGACGCACAGGATCGTTCTACGAGCAGTACTTC. Amino acid sequence: CASRRTGSFYEQYF.

This chain links TRBV19 with TRBJ2-1, with 12 nucleotides matching TRBD2. The CDR3 has 15 amino acids. The V and J ends lost 3 bases and 4 bases, in that order; junction bases with no gene match: 1. CDR1 LNHDA and CDR2 SQIVND come from the germline V gene (reference sequence). CDR3 loop: CASSITSGRYNEQFF. The DNA for the CDR3 is TGTGCCAGTAGTATCACTAGCGGGAGGTACAATGAGCAGTTCTTC.

This chain uses TRBV7-2 with TRBJ1-1; 10 nucleotides match TRBD1. This CDR3 spans 15 amino acids. In germline, CDR1 is SGHTA, CDR2 FQGNSA. V was clipped by 3 bases and J by 5 bases; unmatched bases: 6. This CDR3 is CASSLRQGAWTEAFF. CDR3 bases: TGTGCCAGCAGCTTGCGACAGGGGGCTTGGACTGAAGCTTTCTTT.

V gene TRBV9 combines with J gene TRBJ2-1, with 14 bases matching TRBD2. CDR3 length: 15 residues. V shed 4 bases, J shed 9 bases, and the junction held 6 bases outside the gene matches. CDR1 and CDR2 from the germline V gene are SGDLS and YYNGEE. The CDR3 sequence: CASSLGTSGSSEQFF. The CDR3 region has the DNA TGTGCCAGCAGCCTAGGGACTAGCGGGAGCAGTGAGCAGTTCTTC.

This clone showed up just once. The V call is TRBV15, the J call TRBJ2-1; D possibly corresponds to TRBD2 (6 bases). V was trimmed by 5 bases and J by 9 bases, leaving 20 bases between them. The germline V gene has CDR1 LNHNV and CDR2 YYDKDF (reference sequence). This CDR3 region has 15 residues. CDR3 sequence reads: CATSSGLGGVGEQFF. Here the CDR3 DNA reads TGTGCCACCAGCTCTGGACTGGGAGGCGTGGGTGAGCAGTTCTTC. Full variable domain (missing parts from reference TRBV15 and TRBJ2-1): DAMVIQNPRYQVTQFGKPVTLSCSQTLNHNVMYWYQQKSSQAPKLLFHYYDKDFNNEADTPDNFQSRRPNTSFCFLDIRSPGLGDTAMYLCATSSGLGGVGEQFFGPGTRLTVL.

The chain links TRBV12-5 to TRBJ1-5; D not resolved. CDR3 length: 14 residues. In germline, CDR1 is LGHNT, CDR2 FRNRAP. V was pared by 1 base and J by 3 bases, with 7 bases between. CDR3: CASGLGTYNQPQHF. Written as DNA, the CDR3 is TGTGCTAGTGGTTTGGGCACCTACAATCAGCCCCAGCATTTT.

This chain connects TRBV7-9 to TRBJ2-7; D remains unclear. Trimming pared 5 bases from V and 2 bases from J, leaving 10 bases between. The CDR3 loop spans 13 amino acids. Germline values: CDR1 SEHNR, CDR2 FQNEAQ (reference sequence). Here the CDR3 reads CASSHTAAYEQYF. CDR3 coding DNA: TGTGCCAGCAGCCACACGGCGGCCTACGAGCAGTACTTC.

The J gene is TRBJ1-2, the V gene TRBV27, with 8 nucleotides matching TRBD1. V trimming: 6 bases; J trimming: 1 base; junction bases outside the gene matches: 7. The CDR3 spans 15 residues. CDR1 and CDR2 (germline): MNHEY, SMNVEV (reference sequence). DNA of the CDR3: TGTGCCAGCAGGTCCGGGACAGGTGGTAACTATGGCTACACCTTC. Translated, it gives CASRSGTGGNYGYTF.

The chain recombines TRBV18 with TRBJ2-7, with TRBD1 identical over 10 bases. Trimming took 4 bases from V and 3 from J; bases not matched to a gene: 6. Germline values: CDR1 KGHSH, CDR2 LQKENI. The CDR3 extends over 15 amino acids. CDR3 sequence (DNA): TGTGCCAGCTCACTAGGGACAGGGGACTACTACGAGCAGTACTTC. It codes for CASSLGTGDYYEQYF.

This chain uses TRBV28 with TRBJ2-7; no clear D gene. Looked up from germline, CDR1 is MDHEN and CDR2 is SYDVKM. The CDR3 is 17 amino acids. Between the trimmed V and J ends, which lost 5 bases and 0 bases, there was a span of 20 bases. The CDR3 DNA reads TGTGCCAGCAGTATCTCTGGGCACACACTTAGCTCCTACGAGCAGTACTTC. It yields the protein CASSISGHTLSSYEQYF.

Only a few counts were recorded for this clone. The CDR3 sequence: CASTPGLERLGYTF. CDR3 sequence (DNA): TGTGCCAGCACCCCGGGACTCGAGAGACTTGGCTACACCTTC. The rearrangement links TRBV2 to TRBJ1-2; tentative D call: TRBD1 (5 bases). V shed 7 bases and J shed 7 bases, with 19 bases lying between them. Germline CDR1 and CDR2: SNHLY and FYNNEI. The CDR3 sequence is 14 residues long. Full variable domain (remainder filled in from reference TRBV2 and TRBJ1-2): EPEVTQTPSHQVTQMGQEVILRCVPISNHLYFYWYRQILGQKVEFLVSFYNNEISEKSEIFDDQFSVERPDGSNFTLKIRSTKLEDSAMYFCASTPGLERLGYTFGSGTRLTVV.

The rearrangement links TRBV7-9 to TRBJ2-5; the D gene is possibly TRBD2 (6 bases). The germline CDR1 and CDR2 sequences are SEHNR and FQNEAQ (reference sequence). The CDR3 is made up of 13 amino acids. V lost 5 bases and J lost 2, with 9 bases in between. The chain's CDR3 is CASSRREQETQYF. In DNA form, the CDR3 reads TGTGCCAGCAGCCGTCGGGAGCAAGAGACCCAGTACTTC.

The rearrangement uses TRBV7-8 and TRBJ2-1, with 9 bases aligning to TRBD2. Germline V gene sequence: CDR1 SGHVS, CDR2 FQNEAQ. There are 14 residues in the CDR3. Trimming cost V 5 bases and J 7 bases; bases outside gene matches: 6. The CDR3 reads CASSRGLAGNEQFF. The CDR3, as DNA: TGTGCCAGCAGCCGGGGACTAGCAGGAAATGAGCAGTTCTTC.

The chain links TRBV14 to TRBJ2-7, with 7 nucleotides matching TRBD1. J was trimmed by 0 bases and V by 6 bases; bases with no gene match: 8. CDR3 length equals 15 residues. CDR1 is SGHDN and CDR2 is FVKESK in the germline V gene. The CDR3 DNA is TGTGCCAGCAGTCTCGGACAGGCGAACTCCTACGAGCAGTACTTC. This translates into CASSLGQANSYEQYF.

The chain links TRBV5-6 to TRBJ2-5; D may be TRBD1 (5 bases). The ends were cut back, 1 base at V and 5 bases at J, with 9 bases in the middle. CDR1 and CDR2 (germline): SGHDT, YYEEEE. The CDR3 totals 13 residues. In DNA, the CDR3 is TGTGCCAGCAGCTTGTCTGGGGCCGAGACCCAGTACTTC. Its protein is CASSLSGAETQYF.